This record concerns one T cell receptor beta chain sequence. Recent vaccinations or acute infections were absent in the healthy HIV-negative adult donors. Germline values: CDR1 MDHEN, CDR2 SYDVKM. The CDR3 runs 14 residues. J was trimmed by 2 bases and V by 7 bases; bases with no gene match: 5. The data were produced by immunoSEQ multiplex PCR, yet TCRdb's version contains in-frame clones alone and is incomplete. In the table there are 2 million to 3 million clones, 93% of which are singletons. The entry originates in a study of shared clonotypes between healthy human individuals. This clonotype originated in a man between 18 and 35 years old in good health. Some clones in this sample may be carry-over from other donors' samples. The V call is TRBV28, the J call TRBJ2-7; 10 bases line up with TRBD2. The sample was naive CD4+ T cells from PBMCs. Subset given: CD45RA+ positively selected. Here the CDR3 DNA reads TGTGCCAGCAATAAAGCGGGAGGGACCTACGAGCAGTACTTC. Translated, it gives CASNKAGGTYEQYF.